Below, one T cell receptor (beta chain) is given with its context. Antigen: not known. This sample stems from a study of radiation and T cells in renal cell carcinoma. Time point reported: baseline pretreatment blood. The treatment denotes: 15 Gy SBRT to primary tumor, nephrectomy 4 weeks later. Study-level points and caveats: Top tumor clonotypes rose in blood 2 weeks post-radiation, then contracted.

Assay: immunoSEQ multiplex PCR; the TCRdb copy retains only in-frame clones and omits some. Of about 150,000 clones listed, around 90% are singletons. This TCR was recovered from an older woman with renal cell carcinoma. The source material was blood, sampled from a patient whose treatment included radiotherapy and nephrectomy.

The CDR3 region is CASSDREYYGYTF. DNA of the CDR3: TGTGCCAGCAGTGACAGGGAGTACTATGGCTACACCTTC. The chain couples TRBV6-1 to TRBJ1-2; the D gene is possibly TRBD1 (5 bases). The V end was cut by 3 bases, the J end by 3 bases, with 8 bases between. In germline, CDR1 is MNHNS, CDR2 SASEGT. The CDR3 contains 13 residues.